The 5 T cell receptor beta chains reported below all come from one sample, sequenced in a study of CD8+ T cells in alopecia areata. cDNA serving as the sequencing template came from extracted, reverse transcribed RNA. The repertoire was sequenced with immunoSEQ multiplex PCR; TCRdb's copy has only in-frame clones and lacks some. Found here are 150,000 or so clones, more than 45% of them singletons; the top ten hold 6.5% to 7.5%. What was sequenced was CD4+ T cells sorted from blood. The receptors stem from a human donor with alopecia areata.

This rearrangement joins TRBV14 to TRBJ2-3; tentatively, D is TRBD1 or TRBD2 (5 bases each). Germline V gene data show CDR1 as SGHDN and CDR2 as FVKESK. V was trimmed by 4 bases and J by 1 base, leaving 12 bases between them. CDR3 length: 15 residues. The CDR3 nucleotides are TGTGCCAGCAGCCCCGGACTGGGGGGCACAGATACGCAGTATTTT. The encoded protein is CASSPGLGGTDTQYF.

V is TRBV6-5 and J is TRBJ2-5, with D perhaps TRBD1 (6 bases). The germline V gene has CDR1 MNHEY and CDR2 SVGAGI. The V gene lost 7 bases and the J gene lost 4 bases, with 13 bases spanning the gap. This CDR3 is built from 13 residues. The CDR3: CASNLDSLETQYF. In nucleotides, the CDR3 is TGTGCCAGCAACTTGGACAGCCTAGAGACCCAGTACTTC.

This clone has just a few counts. The gene calls are TRBV29-1 and TRBJ2-3; D is unresolved. V was clipped by 4 bases and J by 4 bases, with 6 bases between them. CDR1 and CDR2 (germline): SQVTM, ANQGSEA. The length of the CDR3 is 11 residues. The CDR3 DNA reads as TGCAGCGTTGGTTCCCCAGATACGCAGTATTTT. Translated, it gives CSVGSPDTQYF.

This clone came up a few times. The chain uses TRBV5-1 and TRBJ1-1; D gene ambiguous. The germline V and J ends were trimmed by 0 bases and 0 bases, with 6 bases remaining between them. Germline V gene sequence: CDR1 SGHRS, CDR2 YFSETQ. This CDR3 region has 14 residues. The CDR3, as DNA: TGCGCCAGCAGCTTGGACCGGCTGAACACTGAAGCTTTCTTT. The encoded protein is CASSLDRLNTEAFF.

This clone was detected a few times. CDR3 bases: TGTGCCAGCAGTCCACACCAAGAGACCCAGTACTTC. This sequence encodes CASSPHQETQYF. This chain joins TRBV7-9 and TRBJ2-5; no clear D. V lost 6 bases to trimming and J lost 0 bases, with 5 bases between them. CDR3 length: 12 residues. Germline assignment: CDR1 SEHNR and CDR2 FQNEAQ (reference sequence).